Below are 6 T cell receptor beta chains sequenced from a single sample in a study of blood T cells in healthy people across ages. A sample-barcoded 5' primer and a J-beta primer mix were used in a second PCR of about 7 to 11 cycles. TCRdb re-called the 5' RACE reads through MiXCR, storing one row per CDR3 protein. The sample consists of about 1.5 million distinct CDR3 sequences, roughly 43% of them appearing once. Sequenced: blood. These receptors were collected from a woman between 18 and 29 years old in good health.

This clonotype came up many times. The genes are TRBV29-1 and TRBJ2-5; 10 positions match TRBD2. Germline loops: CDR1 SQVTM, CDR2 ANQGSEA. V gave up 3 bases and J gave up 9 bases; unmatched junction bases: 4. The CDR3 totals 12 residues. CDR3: CSVERLAGPQYF. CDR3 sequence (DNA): TGCAGCGTTGAGAGACTAGCGGGTCCCCAGTACTTC.

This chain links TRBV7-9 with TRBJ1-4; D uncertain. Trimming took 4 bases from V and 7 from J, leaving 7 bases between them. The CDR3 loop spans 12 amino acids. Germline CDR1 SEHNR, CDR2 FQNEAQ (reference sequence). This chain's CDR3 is CASSSSSEKLFF. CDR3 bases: TGTGCCAGCAGCTCGAGTAGTGAAAAACTGTTTTTT.

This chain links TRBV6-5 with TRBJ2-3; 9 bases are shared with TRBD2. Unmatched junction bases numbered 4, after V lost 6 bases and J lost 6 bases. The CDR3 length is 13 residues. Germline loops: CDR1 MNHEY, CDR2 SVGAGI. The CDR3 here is CASSRTSADTQYF. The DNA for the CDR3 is TGTGCCAGCAGCCGGACTAGCGCGGATACGCAGTATTTT.

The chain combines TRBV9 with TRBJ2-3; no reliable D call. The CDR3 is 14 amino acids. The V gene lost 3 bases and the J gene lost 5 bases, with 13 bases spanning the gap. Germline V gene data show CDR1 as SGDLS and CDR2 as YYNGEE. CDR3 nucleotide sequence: TGTGCCAGCAGCGAGGTTGCGTTGGGAGATACGCAGTATTTT. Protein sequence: CASSEVALGDTQYF. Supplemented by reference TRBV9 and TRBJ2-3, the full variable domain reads DSGVTQTPKHLITATGQRVTLRCSPRSGDLSVYWYQQSLDQGLQFLIQYYNGEERAKGNILERFSAQQFPDLHSELNLSSLELGDSALYFCASSEVALGDTQYFGPGTRLTVL.

The CDR3 sequence: CASSLVGLAEINTQYF. CDR3 bases: TGTGCCAGCAGCTTAGTCGGGCTAGCGGAGATTAATACGCAGTATTTT. The chain uses TRBV7-9 and TRBJ2-3; 7 bases map to TRBD2. The CDR3 is 16 amino acids. The junction had 11 bases not matched to a gene; V was cut back by 1 base and J by 7 bases. CDR1 SEHNR and CDR2 FQNEAQ come from the germline V gene (reference sequence). Variable domain in full (rest from reference TRBV7-9 and TRBJ2-3): DTGVSQNPRHKITKRGQNVTFRCDPISEHNRLYWYRQTLGQGPEFLTYFQNEAQLEKSRLLSDRFSAERPKGSFSTLEIQRTEQGDSAMYLCASSLVGLAEINTQYFGPGTRLTVL.

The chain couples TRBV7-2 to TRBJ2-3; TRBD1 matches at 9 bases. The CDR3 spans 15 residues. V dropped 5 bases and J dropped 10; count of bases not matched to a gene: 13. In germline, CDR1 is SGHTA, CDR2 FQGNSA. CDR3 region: CASSVSGTGSAAQYF. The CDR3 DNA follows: TGTGCCAGCAGCGTATCCGGGACAGGGAGTGCGGCGCAGTATTTT.